This T cell receptor beta chain was sequenced for a study of shared clonotypes between healthy human individuals. Naive-designated CD8 cells lacked CD45RO, were positively enriched for CCR7, and omitted terminally differentiated effector memory CD45RA+ cells. The V end was cut by 2 bases, the J end by 2 bases, with 6 bases between. The CDR3 covers 13 residues. Germline V lookup: CDR1 MDHEN, CDR2 SYDVKM. In regard to this clone: What it recognizes is unknown. Different DNA sequences within this sample yield the same CDR3.

Study-level results: Non-shared clonotypes were found to have lower generation probabilities than the clonotypes that were shared by all four of the sorted-subset donors.

Produced via immunoSEQ multiplex PCR; TCRdb's table is partial and in-frame only. The data contain roughly 1,800,000 clones, roughly 94% of them singletons. The V gene is TRBV28, the J gene TRBJ1-2, with D uncertain. Material for sequencing was naive CD8+ T cells sorted from blood. The TCR comes from a man younger than 35 in good health. CDR3 loop: CASSLAANYGYTF. CDR3 coding DNA: TGTGCCAGCAGTTTAGCAGCCAACTATGGCTACACCTTC.